Below are 30 T cell receptor beta chains sequenced from a single sample in a study of T cells after yellow fever vaccination. Each CDR3 protein is one row after TCRdb ran MiXCR on the 5' RACE reads. The sample carries 150,000 to 200,000 distinct CDR3 sequences, around 10% recorded once. The starting material was CD8+ T cells sorted from PBMCs, obtained 15 days after the yellow fever booster vaccination. The receptors derive from a man younger than 35 who received the YFV17D yellow fever vaccine.

This clonotype was recorded many times. The CDR3 DNA is TGTGCCAGTAGTGCGCCCAGGGGGCCGGCCACTGAAGCTTTCTTT. Protein product: CASSAPRGPATEAFF. This rearrangement joins TRBV19 to TRBJ1-1; 8 nucleotides match TRBD1. Germline lookup yields CDR1 LNHDA and CDR2 SQIVND (reference sequence). The CDR3 is 15 residues long. The junction had 9 bases not matched to a gene; V was cut back by 5 bases and J by 4 bases.

This clonotype came up a few times. V gene TRBV28 combines with J gene TRBJ1-2; D uncertain. Trimming shortened V by 4 bases and J by 3 bases, and 12 bases separated the two germline ends. Germline loops: CDR1 MDHEN, CDR2 SYDVKM. CDR3 length equals 14 residues. The CDR3 is CASSSPKRDYGYTF. Here the CDR3 DNA reads TGTGCCAGCAGTTCGCCTAAGAGGGACTATGGCTACACCTTC.

This clonotype was seen a handful of times. This sequence joins TRBV4-3 and TRBJ2-6; D possibly matches TRBD1 or TRBD2 (5 bases each). V was cut by 3 bases and J by 0 bases, with 9 bases left in between. The CDR3 is 16 residues long. Germline CDR1 reads LGHNA; CDR2 reads YSLEER. DNA of the CDR3: TGCGCCAGCAGCCAGGGGGTGGTCTCTGGGGCCAACGTCCTGACTTTC. Translating gives CASSQGVVSGANVLTF.

This clonotype was counted many times. V usage is TRBV10-3 and J usage is TRBJ2-2, with a weak D call TRBD1 (6 bases). The CDR3 spans 13 residues. The germline gives CDR1 ENHRY, CDR2 SYGVKD. Trimming pared 7 bases from V and 3 bases from J, leaving 9 bases between. CDR3 DNA sequence: TGTGCCATCATGGGGGCGGACACCGGGGAGCTGTTTTTT. The encoded protein is CAIMGADTGELFF.

This sequence joins TRBV5-1 and TRBJ1-1, with TRBD1 as a possible D gene (6 bases). Germline V lookup: CDR1 SGHRS, CDR2 YFSETQ. CDR3 length: 15 amino acids. The V and J ends lost 1 base and 1 base respectively, with 11 bases between them. CDR3 sequence reads: CASSLTGMRNTEAFF. The CDR3 bases are TGCGCCAGCAGCTTGACAGGGATGAGGAACACTGAAGCTTTCTTT.

In its sample, this clonotype was seen a few times. The chain combines TRBV5-8 with TRBJ2-3, with D possibly being TRBD1 (5 bases). The CDR3 covers 14 residues. V was pared by 9 bases and J by 0 bases, with 14 bases between. Germline V gives CDR1 SGHTS, CDR2 YDEGEE. This CDR3 reads CATAATGSTDTQYF. CDR3 sequence (DNA): TGTGCCACAGCAGCTACAGGAAGCACAGATACGCAGTATTTT.

This clonotype was detected ten times or more. In nucleotides, the CDR3 is TGCGCCAGCAGGCGTCCCACCCGCAATGAGCAGTTCTTC. Protein sequence: CASRRPTRNEQFF. This chain uses TRBV5-1 with TRBJ2-1, with no clear D. The V gene lost 5 bases and the J gene lost 6 bases, with 12 bases spanning the gap. The CDR3 has 13 residues. Germline CDR1 SGHRS, CDR2 YFSETQ.

This clonotype was recorded a few times. The chain links TRBV4-3 to TRBJ1-1; TRBD1 is a possible D gene (5 bases). There are 16 residues in the CDR3. Germline V gene data show CDR1 as LGHNA and CDR2 as YSLEER. Deletions cut 1 base from V and 5 bases from J, with 17 bases between. CDR3 protein: CASSQVYRSVETEAFF. Here the CDR3 DNA reads TGCGCCAGCAGCCAAGTGTACAGGTCAGTGGAAACTGAAGCTTTCTTT.

The DNA of the CDR3 is TGTGCCAGCAGCACGGGGCAGGTCCAGCCGCAAGAGACCCAGTACTTC. Its protein is CASSTGQVQPQETQYF. The genes are TRBV9 and TRBJ2-5; D assignment may be TRBD1 or TRBD2 (5 bases each). This CDR3 spans 16 amino acids. V gave up 4 bases and J gave up 2 bases, with 18 bases separating them. CDR1 is SGDLS, CDR2 YYNGEE, per germline.

This clonotype occurred a few times. The gene calls are TRBV24-1 and TRBJ2-5; 10 positions agree with TRBD1. Germline loops: CDR1 KGHDR, CDR2 SFDVKD. The CDR3 is 14 amino acids. The V and J ends lost 3 bases and 5 bases, in that order; junction bases with no gene match: 2. CDR3 sequence (DNA): TGTGCCACCAGTGATGGGACAGGGGTGGAGACCCAGTACTTC. It translates to CATSDGTGVETQYF.

This clonotype was detected ten times or more. The chain has TRBV5-1 and TRBJ2-3; tentative D call: TRBD2 (6 bases). Between the trimmed V and J ends, which lost 3 bases and 1 base, there was a span of 12 bases. This CDR3 region has 15 residues. Germline values: CDR1 SGHRS, CDR2 YFSETQ. CDR3 region: CASSWGTGGTDTQYF. In DNA form, the CDR3 reads TGCGCCAGCAGCTGGGGGACTGGCGGCACAGATACGCAGTATTTT.

This clonotype was detected only a few times. The rearrangement links TRBV7-9 to TRBJ2-6, with D unclear. The germline CDR1 and CDR2 sequences are SEHNR and FQNEAQ (reference sequence). The CDR3 has 14 amino acids. The V end was cut by 3 bases, the J end by 1 base, with 4 bases between. The CDR3: CASSFPSGANVLTF. The DNA of the CDR3 is TGTGCCAGCAGCTTTCCTTCTGGGGCCAACGTCCTGACTTTC.

This chain uses TRBV19 with TRBJ2-7; D remains ambiguous. The CDR3 covers 13 residues. CDR1 and CDR2 (germline): LNHDA, SQIVND (reference sequence). Trimming took off 3 bases at V and 4 bases at J, with 10 bases between the two ends. DNA for the CDR3: TGTGCCAGTAGTATGGCGGCGCAATACGAGCAGTACTTC. Residues: CASSMAAQYEQYF.

In this sample, this clonotype turned up a few times. The rearrangement uses TRBV11-2 and TRBJ2-1, with 8 nucleotides matching TRBD1. From germline, CDR1 is SGHAT and CDR2 FQNNGV. This CDR3 spans 13 amino acids. V trimming: 3 bases; J trimming: 10 bases; junction bases outside the gene matches: 5. CDR3 in DNA: TGTGCCAGCAGCTTGCAGGGGGCGGGCGAGCAGTTCTTC. This gives the protein CASSLQGAGEQFF.

The chain links TRBV7-2 to TRBJ1-4, with 7 bases identical to TRBD1. The length of the CDR3 is 13 residues. V gave up 11 bases and J gave up 7 bases; unmatched junction bases: 10. Germline V gene data show CDR1 as SGHTA and CDR2 as FQGNSA. The CDR3 here is CASGQSRGEKLFF. For the CDR3, the DNA is TGTGCCTCGGGACAGTCCCGGGGTGAAAAACTGTTTTTT.

This clonotype came up a few times. The V gene is TRBV16, the J gene TRBJ2-3; D uncertain. Trimming stripped 2 bases from V and 1 base from J, with 7 bases between. This CDR3 contains 14 residues. From germline, CDR1 is KGHSY and CDR2 FQNENV. CDR3 sequence reads: CASSQTGGTDTQYF. CDR3 nucleotide sequence: TGTGCCAGCAGCCAAACGGGCGGCACAGATACGCAGTATTTT.

V usage is TRBV11-1 and J usage is TRBJ2-7, with 7 bases fitting TRBD1. V was pared by 5 bases and J by 6 bases, with 10 bases of the junction left unmatched. CDR1 is SGHAT, CDR2 FQDESV, per germline (reference sequence). This CDR3 spans 14 amino acids. The CDR3 DNA reads as TGTGCCAGCAGCATAACAGGGGCGGACGGCGAGCAGTACTTC. Translated: CASSITGADGEQYF.

The rearrangement uses TRBV4-1 and TRBJ2-2; the D gene is possibly TRBD1 (6 bases). The CDR3 runs 17 residues. CDR1 is MGHRA and CDR2 is YSYEKL in the germline V gene. V lost 0 bases and J 6 bases, leaving 17 bases between the germline ends. CDR3 protein: CASSQEGAQGGAGELFF. The CDR3 DNA is TGCGCCAGCAGCCAAGAGGGCGCACAGGGTGGTGCCGGGGAGCTGTTTTTT.

This chain links TRBV7-8 with TRBJ1-1, with a weak D call TRBD1 (6 bases). This CDR3 region has 16 residues. CDR1 is SGHVS and CDR2 is FQNEAQ in the germline V gene. The V and J ends lost 5 bases and 1 base respectively, with 17 bases between them. This CDR3 is CASSVPLGTSNTEAFF. The CDR3 bases are TGTGCCAGCAGCGTCCCCCTCGGGACATCGAACACTGAAGCTTTCTTT.

The genes are TRBV28 and TRBJ2-7; TRBD1 matches at 11 bases. This CDR3 region has 15 residues. From germline, CDR1 is MDHEN and CDR2 SYDVKM. With V trimmed by 5 bases and J by 0 bases, 3 bases remained unmatched. The CDR3 DNA follows: TGTGCCAGCAGTCTCGGGACAGGGGGCTCCTACGAGCAGTACGTC. Amino acid sequence: CASSLGTGGSYEQYV.

The rearrangement links TRBV13 to TRBJ2-7; D is ambiguous. The V end was cut by 5 bases, the J end by 2 bases, with 19 bases between. In germline, CDR1 is PRHDT, CDR2 FYEKMQ (reference sequence). The CDR3 sequence is 16 residues long. This chain's CDR3 is CASSQRNRAEAYEQYF. The CDR3 DNA sequence: TGTGCCAGCAGCCAGAGGAACAGAGCCGAAGCCTACGAGCAGTACTTC.

This clonotype was detected many times. The gene calls are TRBV7-9 and TRBJ1-2; 8 bases line up with TRBD1. The CDR3 extends over 17 amino acids. Trimming removed 5 bases from V and 4 bases from J; junction bases left unmatched: 15. Germline assignment: CDR1 SEHNR and CDR2 FQNEAQ (reference sequence). The CDR3 nucleotides are TGTGCCAGCAGCCCCGAGTCGGGCAGGGGGCCCTCCTATGGCTACACCTTC. It specifies CASSPESGRGPSYGYTF. The full variable domain, rest sourced from reference TRBV7-9 and TRBJ1-2, is DTGVSQNPRHKITKRGQNVTFRCDPISEHNRLYWYRQTLGQGPEFLTYFQNEAQLEKSRLLSDRFSAERPKGSFSTLEIQRTEQGDSAMYLCASSPESGRGPSYGYTFGSGTRLTVV.

By its share, this clonotype is large (0.1 to 1%). The chain employs TRBV4-1 and TRBJ1-1; D is uncertain. Trimming left V 2 bases short and J 5 bases short, with 9 bases between. In germline, CDR1 is MGHRA, CDR2 YSYEKL. The CDR3 runs to 13 residues. This CDR3 reads CASSQREVTEAFF. CDR3 DNA: TGCGCCAGCAGCCAACGGGAAGTTACTGAAGCTTTCTTT.

This clonotype turned up a few times. The CDR3 DNA follows: TGTGCCAGCAGCCAGCCCGTTGGCGTCGACGAGCAGTACTTC. As protein: CASSQPVGVDEQYF. The chain uses TRBV4-2 and TRBJ2-7; no clear D gene. The CDR3 contains 14 residues. Per germline, CDR1 LGHNA and CDR2 YNFKEQ. V lost 3 bases and J lost 5, with 14 bases in between.

Only a few counts were recorded for this clonotype. This chain links TRBV4-1 with TRBJ2-2; D gene unclear. The V end was cut by 6 bases, the J end by 6 bases, with 11 bases between. The CDR3 sequence is 13 residues long. The V gene's germline CDR1 is MGHRA and CDR2 YSYEKL. Here the CDR3 reads CASSLSFSGELFF. Here the CDR3 DNA reads TGCGCCAGCAGTCTAAGTTTCTCCGGGGAGCTGTTTTTT.

The chain has TRBV4-1 and TRBJ2-7; 9 positions match TRBD2. This CDR3 has 15 amino acids. Germline CDR1 MGHRA, CDR2 YSYEKL. V was clipped by 3 bases and J by 3 bases; unmatched bases: 6. The CDR3, as DNA: TGCGCCAGCAGCCACCAAGCGGGGGGCGTCTACGAGCAGTACGTC. Translated: CASSHQAGGVYEQYV.

This clonotype was counted only a few times. The chain carries TRBV4-1 and TRBJ2-1; TRBD2 might be the D (5 bases). Trimming took off 1 base at V and 5 bases at J, with 12 bases between the two ends. This CDR3 spans 15 amino acids. Germline V gene lookup returns CDR1 MGHRA and CDR2 YSYEKL. CDR3 loop: CASSQAKRIDNEQFF. In DNA, the CDR3 is TGCGCCAGCAGCCAAGCCAAGCGGATCGACAATGAGCAGTTCTTC.

This clonotype has just a few counts. The chain's CDR3 is CASIGDREGTGELFF. CDR3 DNA sequence: TGTGCCAGCATCGGGGACAGGGAAGGCACCGGGGAGCTGTTTTTT. The rearrangement joins TRBV12-3 or TRBV12-4 to TRBJ2-2; 9 bases align to TRBD1. V was pared by 7 bases and J by 4 bases, with 7 bases of the junction left unmatched. The length of the CDR3 is 15 residues.

The chain recombines TRBV11-2 with TRBJ2-3; 11 nucleotides align to TRBD2. Germline V gene lookup returns CDR1 SGHAT and CDR2 FQNNGV. The V gene end was trimmed by 0 bases and the J gene end by 4 bases; junction bases not matched to a gene: 3. The CDR3 runs to 16 residues. DNA of the CDR3: TGTGCCAGCAGCTTAGAGGCTAGCGGGGGGTCAGATACGCAGTATTTT. Protein product: CASSLEASGGSDTQYF.

Remarks on this clonotype: A junction end diverges from the germline sequence, so it may reflect a read error. The chain joins TRBV7-9 to TRBJ2-7; a weak D match, TRBD2 (5 bases). Germline loops: CDR1 SEHNR, CDR2 FQNEAQ (reference sequence). This CDR3 is built from 14 residues. The CDR3 sequence is CASSPIAGSPDYLF. In DNA, the CDR3 is TGTGCCAGCAGCCCGATCGCCGGGTCCCCAGACTATCTCTTC.